This T cell receptor beta chain comes out of a study of shared clonotypes between healthy human individuals. Findings of the study overall: In general, naive subsets displayed greater estimated richness than memory subsets did.

This clone was observed a single time. Its antigen is still unknown. It was CD45RO-negative cells, positively selected for CCR7, that made up naive CD8 cells, with terminally differentiated effector memory CD45RA+ cells excluded. Caucasian adults living in Nashville, Tennessee, provided all samples. The assay was immunoSEQ multiplex PCR, and TCRdb's table has in-frame clones only and misses some. The sample consists of about 700,000 clones, 92% of them appearing once. The germline CDR1 and CDR2 sequences are MNHEY and SMNVEV (reference sequence). V lost 4 bases to trimming and J lost 7 bases; unmatched junction nucleotides: 5. This CDR3 comprises 13 residues.

V usage is TRBV27 and J usage is TRBJ1-2; 8 positions agree with TRBD1. Sample: naive CD8+ T cells sorted from blood. The receptor was derived from a man aged 25 to 40 in good health. CDR3 nucleotides: TGTGCCAGCAGTTCGCTGGACAGGGCTGGCTACACCTTC. Its translation: CASSSLDRAGYTF.